Presented here are 3 T cell receptor beta chains from one specimen sequenced in a study of CD8+CD57+ T cells in acquired aplastic anemia. For sequencing, patients were chosen who had shown expansion of CD8+CD57+ cells by flow cytometry. The use of genomic DNA as template underpinned the TCR beta VDJ and CDR3 profiling. One entry per CDR3 protein, called by TCRdb with MiXCR from the reads. The table lists around 200,000 distinct CDR3 sequences, 45% to 60% of them singletons. The material sequenced was sorted CD4+, CD8+, or CD8+CD57+ T cells (not recorded which) from PBMCs. The receptor set was obtained from a human donor with aplastic anemia.

The chain joins TRBV24-1 to TRBJ2-3; 10 bases line up with TRBD1. The CDR3 sequence is 17 residues long. Germline CDR1 is KGHDR and CDR2 is SFDVKD. V shed 1 base and J 1 base; nucleotides not matched to a gene: 4. For the CDR3, the DNA is TGTGCCACCAGTGATTTTTGGGGGACAGGGGGCACAGATACGCAGTATTTT. Its translation is CATSDFWGTGGTDTQYF.

This clonotype was observed many times. The rearrangement joins TRBV28 to TRBJ1-1; 7 nucleotides align to TRBD1. V shed 5 bases, J shed 11 bases, and the junction held 5 bases outside the gene matches. This CDR3 is 11 amino acids long. The germline gives CDR1 MDHEN, CDR2 SYDVKM. The DNA of the CDR3 is TGTGCCAGCAGTCGTGACAGGGTTGCTTTCTTT. This encodes CASSRDRVAFF.

This clonotype was counted ten times or more. The chain links TRBV24-1 to TRBJ2-1; no firm D call. Germline CDR1 and CDR2: KGHDR and SFDVKD. The CDR3 consists of 17 residues. Trimming took off 1 base at V and 0 bases at J, with 12 bases between the two ends. The CDR3 region has the DNA TGTGCCACCAGTGATTTTCAAGGTCTAAGCTCCTACAATGAGCAGTTCTTC. Its protein product is CATSDFQGLSSYNEQFF.